This TCR beta chain was recovered during a study of T-cell memory formation after mild COVID-19. Whole-study context: Largely, the TCR clusters proved donor specific.

The sample holds many counts of this clonotype. Its antigen remains unknown. TCRdb processed the 5' RACE reads anew with MiXCR; each CDR3 protein has one entry. The profile shows fewer than 150,000 distinct CDR3 sequences, about 20% of them singletons. The V end lost 8 bases, the J end lost 2 bases, and 11 bases lay between the germline ends. There are 13 residues in the CDR3. Germline loops: CDR1 ENHRY, CDR2 SYGVKD. Findings and caveats of the study: The pre-infection memory compartment contained some responding clones, suggesting cross-reactive memory joined.

The origin of this receptor is a man aged 18 to 30 who had mild COVID-19 (a few samples of this study predate the infection). Cell type and time point are not known. This chain links TRBV10-3 with TRBJ2-3; D is perhaps TRBD1 or TRBD2 (6 bases each). The sequencing input was PBMCs or a T cell subset sorted from them (not recorded which). CDR3 coding DNA: TGTGCCATCCTGGGGGGCCCCACAGATACGCAGTATTTT. The encoded protein is CAILGGPTDTQYF.